Below are 4 T cell receptor beta chains sequenced from a single sample in a study of technical replicates of blood from four donors. Only in-frame clones appear in the TCRdb table, and some are missing; sequencing was by immunoSEQ multiplex PCR. The sample has some 100,000 clones, approximately 96% seen once. The sample taken for sequencing was T cells isolated from PBMCs. These receptors were collected from a human donor in good health.

The CDR3 loop is CATSSTVEAKPNEKLFF. As DNA, the CDR3 is TGTGCCACCAGCAGCACTGTGGAGGCAAAGCCTAATGAAAAACTGTTTTTT. The chain is built from TRBV15 and TRBJ1-4; D gene unclear. V shed 3 bases and J shed 3 bases, with 17 bases lying between them. The CDR3 consists of 17 residues. In germline, CDR1 is LNHNV, CDR2 YYDKDF (reference sequence).

The J gene is TRBJ2-6, the V gene TRBV9; TRBD2 aligns across 10 bases. Germline CDR1 is SGDLS and CDR2 is YYNGEE. Trimming at V came to 3 bases and at J to 2 bases, leaving 23 bases not matched to a gene. This CDR3 has 23 amino acids. The CDR3 DNA reads TGTGCCAGCAGCGAACACCTTCAGGGGACCGGACTAGCGGCACTCCCTGGGGCCAACGTCCTGACTTTC. It specifies CASSEHLQGTGLAALPGANVLTF.

This rearrangement joins TRBV5-8 to TRBJ1-1, with 9 bases lining up with TRBD1. Germline assignment: CDR1 SGHTS and CDR2 YDEGEE. This CDR3 region has 15 residues. V was pared by 3 bases and J by 3 bases, with 6 bases of the junction left unmatched. The CDR3 sequence is CASSSPRTGDTEAFF. The DNA for the CDR3 is TGTGCCAGCAGCTCTCCCCGGACAGGGGACACTGAAGCTTTCTTT.

This chain connects TRBV5-1 to TRBJ2-7; possible D gene TRBD1, 6 bases. Germline values: CDR1 SGHRS, CDR2 YFSETQ. Between the trimmed V and J ends, which lost 3 bases and 6 bases, there was a span of 16 bases. This CDR3 is built from 14 residues. CDR3 in DNA: TGCGCCAGCAGCTCCAGGACAGAGAACCGCGAGCAGTACTTC. Translation: CASSSRTENREQYF.